Below, 12 T cell receptor beta chains from the same sample are listed, as sequenced in a study of blood T cell repertoires in COVID-19. Libraries were prepared by immunoSEQ multiplex PCR; TCRdb keeps only in-frame clonotypes and omits some of them. The sample lists about 250,000 clones, 70% to 90% occurring once. Sequencing was carried out using PBMCs or T cells enriched from blood (not recorded which). The receptors were sampled from a woman younger than 45 who had recovered from COVID-19.

The chain has TRBV18 and TRBJ1-2; TRBD1 might be the D (5 bases). Trimming shortened V by 4 bases and J by 3 bases, and 24 bases separated the two germline ends. This CDR3 region has 18 residues. Looked up from germline, CDR1 is KGHSH and CDR2 is LQKENI. This CDR3 reads CASSRLAATRRGDYGYTF. CDR3 bases: TGTGCCAGCTCACGACTGGCTGCAACACGGAGGGGAGACTATGGCTACACCTTC. Full variable domain (missing parts from reference TRBV18 and TRBJ1-2): NAGVMQNPRHLVRRRGQEARLRCSPMKGHSHVYWYRQLPEEGLKFMVYLQKENIIDESGMPKERFSAEFPKEGPSILRIQQVVRGDSAAYFCASSRLAATRRGDYGYTFGSGTRLTVV.

The rearrangement uses TRBV9 and TRBJ1-2; 8 bases align to TRBD1. The CDR3 consists of 15 residues. With 2 bases clipped from V and 5 bases from J, the junction kept 8 bases outside the gene matches. Germline V lookup: CDR1 SGDLS, CDR2 YYNGEE. CDR3 bases: TGTGCCAGCAGCGTCTCTAGGGACAGGACATATGGCTACACCTTC. Protein sequence: CASSVSRDRTYGYTF.

V is TRBV5-5 and J is TRBJ1-6, with D hard to call. Trimming took off 3 bases at V and 0 bases at J, with 13 bases between the two ends. Germline V lookup: CDR1 SGHKS, CDR2 YYEKEE (reference sequence). CDR3 length: 17 amino acids. The CDR3 sequence: CASSSGVLNSYNSPLHF. The DNA of the CDR3 is TGTGCCAGCAGCTCGGGAGTACTTAACTCCTATAATTCACCCCTCCACTTT. Variable domain in full (rest from reference TRBV5-5 and TRBJ1-6): DAGVTQSPTHLIKTRGQQVTLRCSPISGHKSVSWYQQVLGQGPQFIFQYYEKEERGRGNFPDRFSARQFPNYSSELNVNALLLGDSALYLCASSSGVLNSYNSPLHFGNGTRLTVT.

The chain has TRBV6-4 and TRBJ2-3, with D perhaps TRBD1 (5 bases). Trimming took off 0 bases at V and 11 bases at J, with 21 bases between the two ends. The CDR3 is made up of 16 amino acids. Germline CDR1 reads MRHNA; CDR2 reads SNTAGT. The CDR3 bases are TGTGCCAGCAGTGACTCTTTCAGGGTGGGCTCCGTCGAGCAGTATTTT. Translating it yields CASSDSFRVGSVEQYF.

V usage is TRBV11-2 and J usage is TRBJ2-6; the match to TRBD1 covers 7 bases. The V and J ends lost 6 bases and 4 bases, in that order; junction bases with no gene match: 15. Germline-derived CDR1 and CDR2 are SGHAT and FQNNGV. This CDR3 has 18 amino acids. Written as DNA, the CDR3 is TGTGCCAGCAGACCTATCCGGACAGGAGGAGGAGGGGCCAACGTCCTGACTTTC. This translates into CASRPIRTGGGGANVLTF.

This chain connects TRBV5-1 to TRBJ1-4, with a tentative D call TRBD1 (5 bases). CDR1 and CDR2 (germline): SGHRS, YFSETQ. V dropped 2 bases and J dropped 5 bases, with 16 bases sitting between them. There are 16 residues in the CDR3. DNA of the CDR3: TGCGCCAGCAGCTTTAGGGGCCGCCTGGTAAATGAAAAACTGTTTTTT. It is translated as CASSFRGRLVNEKLFF.

The chain joins TRBV7-9 to TRBJ2-5; D unresolved. V was shortened by 5 bases and J by 7 bases, with 26 bases between the two germline ends. This CDR3 has 17 amino acids. Germline assignment: CDR1 SEHNR and CDR2 FQNEAQ (reference sequence). CDR3 nucleotides: TGTGCCAGCAGCCTAACCCCGAACGCGCCTACGTTTGTGACCCAGTACTTC. It yields the protein CASSLTPNAPTFVTQYF. The full variable domain, in which reference TRBV7-9 and TRBJ2-5 provide the parts outside the CDR3, is DTGVSQNPRHKITKRGQNVTFRCDPISEHNRLYWYRQTLGQGPEFLTYFQNEAQLEKSRLLSDRFSAERPKGSFSTLEIQRTEQGDSAMYLCASSLTPNAPTFVTQYFGPGTRLLVL.

This clone has only a few counts. The chain couples TRBV18 to TRBJ1-6, with 8 bases aligning to TRBD1. The V gene's germline CDR1 is KGHSH and CDR2 LQKENI. The trim removed 3 bases at V and 6 bases at J, leaving 7 bases unmatched. The CDR3 length is 16 residues. The CDR3 loop reads CASSPGTGQGNSPLHF. The CDR3 DNA follows: TGTGCCAGCTCACCGGGAACAGGACAGGGTAATTCACCCCTCCACTTT.

This chain uses TRBV7-9 with TRBJ2-5, with 11 bases lining up with TRBD2. Germline lookup yields CDR1 SEHNR and CDR2 FQNEAQ (reference sequence). The CDR3 is 14 amino acids. V shed 4 bases, J shed 3 bases, and the junction held 1 base outside the gene matches. This CDR3 is CASSSLAGEETQYF. CDR3 sequence (DNA): TGTGCCAGCAGCTCACTAGCGGGGGAAGAGACCCAGTACTTC.

This chain connects TRBV5-1 to TRBJ1-1, with D tentatively TRBD1 (6 bases). Per the germline V gene, CDR1 is SGHRS and CDR2 is YFSETQ. The length of the CDR3 is 15 residues. V was pared by 0 bases and J by 1 base, with 10 bases between. The CDR3 region is CASSLEGVKNTEAFF. The DNA for the CDR3 is TGCGCCAGCAGCTTGGAGGGGGTGAAGAACACTGAAGCTTTCTTT.

V is TRBV9 and J is TRBJ1-1; no definite D call. V was pared by 0 bases and J by 0 bases, with 6 bases between. Per the germline V gene, CDR1 is SGDLS and CDR2 is YYNGEE. The CDR3 loop spans 14 amino acids. In nucleotides, the CDR3 is TGTGCCAGCAGCGTAGGACGGGTGAACACTGAAGCTTTCTTT. This sequence encodes CASSVGRVNTEAFF. The full variable domain, rest sourced from reference TRBV9 and TRBJ1-1, is DSGVTQTPKHLITATGQRVTLRCSPRSGDLSVYWYQQSLDQGLQFLIQYYNGEERAKGNILERFSAQQFPDLHSELNLSSLELGDSALYFCASSVGRVNTEAFFGQGTRLTVV.

In this sample, this clone turned up once. V is TRBV6-6 and J is TRBJ1-2; D might be TRBD1 (6 bases). This CDR3 contains 14 residues. Germline-derived CDR1 and CDR2 are MNHNY and SVGAGI (reference sequence). Trimming cost V 4 bases and J 6 bases, with 15 bases left between them. The DNA of the CDR3 is TGTGCCAGCAGTTCCTGGACAGCGGAAAATGGCTACACCTTC. It codes for CASSSWTAENGYTF.